This entry lists 30 T cell receptor beta chains sequenced from one sample in a study of siplizumab effects on memory and regulatory T cells. Here immunoSEQ multiplex PCR was the method, and the copy in TCRdb shows in-frame clones only, minus some. The table records about 40,000 clones, around 90% of them present only once. The sample taken for sequencing was naive CD4+ T cells sorted from blood. The receptors stem from a human donor in good health.

V gene TRBV18 combines with J gene TRBJ1-5, with 7 nucleotides matching TRBD1. Germline loops: CDR1 KGHSH, CDR2 LQKENI. After removal of 5 bases from V and 3 bases from J, the junction contained 10 bases not matched to a gene. The CDR3 is 16 residues long. Written as DNA, the CDR3 is TGTGCCAGCTCAGAACCGGGACAGCTTTACAATCAGCCCCAGCATTTT. Encoded protein: CASSEPGQLYNQPQHF.

The chain couples TRBV30 to TRBJ1-1; no clear D. The germline CDR1 and CDR2 sequences are GTSNPN and SVGIG (reference sequence). Trimming took off 4 bases at V and 5 bases at J, with 11 bases between the two ends. CDR3 size: 12 residues. The CDR3 region has the DNA TGTGCCTGGATTCCCGGTCGAACTGAAGCTTTCTTT. Residues: CAWIPGRTEAFF.

This sequence joins TRBV6-5 and TRBJ1-1; 8 nucleotides match TRBD1. Germline CDR1 reads MNHEY; CDR2 reads SVGAGI. V lost 8 bases and J lost 4; bases outside the gene matches: 6. The CDR3 has 13 residues. DNA of the CDR3: TGTGCCAGCTGCAGGGGGCCGCGCACTGAAGCTTTCTTT. It encodes CASCRGPRTEAFF.

The rearrangement joins TRBV12-5 to TRBJ1-3, with D possibly being TRBD1 (6 bases). Trimming shortened V by 0 bases and J by 0 bases, and 18 bases separated the two germline ends. Germline assignment: CDR1 LGHNT and CDR2 FRNRAP. The CDR3 runs 19 residues. The CDR3 DNA follows: TGTGCTAGTGGTTTGGTAGTTGCCTCTCGAGGGGGCTCTGGAAACACCATATATTTT. This sequence encodes CASGLVVASRGGSGNTIYF.

This chain joins TRBV7-9 and TRBJ2-3; 8 nucleotides align to TRBD2. The CDR3 loop spans 16 amino acids. Germline values: CDR1 SEHNR, CDR2 FQNEAQ (reference sequence). J was trimmed by 4 bases and V by 4 bases; bases with no gene match: 10. Here the CDR3 DNA reads TGTGCCAGCAGCTCAGCCCGGGGGGGCGGTGCAGATACGCAGTATTTT. Protein product: CASSSARGGGADTQYF.

This chain uses TRBV18 with TRBJ2-7; 8 bases line up with TRBD1. V shed 0 bases and J 3 bases; nucleotides not matched to a gene: 4. There are 15 residues in the CDR3. The V gene's germline CDR1 is KGHSH and CDR2 LQKENI. CDR3 bases: TGTGCCAGCTCACCACCGTCGACAGGGGACTACGAGCAGTACTTC. It codes for CASSPPSTGDYEQYF.

The CDR3, as DNA: TGTGCCAGCAGTGCAGGGGGCGCCGGGAGGTTTGGCTACACCTTC. Its protein is CASSAGGAGRFGYTF. The chain joins TRBV6-1 to TRBJ1-2; TRBD1 matches at 8 bases. Germline loops: CDR1 MNHNS, CDR2 SASEGT. The CDR3 runs 15 residues. Unmatched junction bases numbered 11, after V lost 4 bases and J lost 7 bases.

The genes are TRBV10-1 and TRBJ2-1; weak D call: TRBD1 (6 bases). V dropped 4 bases and J dropped 10 bases, with 11 bases sitting between them. Germline V gene lookup returns CDR1 WNHNN and CDR2 SYGVQD (reference sequence). This CDR3 has 12 amino acids. CDR3 region: CASSGQVDEQFF. The CDR3 region has the DNA TGCGCCAGCAGTGGACAGGTAGACGAGCAGTTCTTC.

The V call is TRBV4-2, the J call TRBJ2-1; TRBD2 matches 8 bases. V was pared by 1 base and J by 7 bases, with 6 bases of the junction left unmatched. The CDR3 has 15 residues. Germline CDR1 reads LGHNA; CDR2 reads YNFKEQ. The CDR3 bases are TGTGCCAGCAGCCAAGCGGGAGGGCGAAAAAATGAGCAGTTCTTC. It codes for CASSQAGGRKNEQFF.

This chain connects TRBV5-1 to TRBJ2-2, with 9 bases fitting TRBD1. CDR3 length equals 16 residues. With 3 bases clipped from V and 7 bases from J, the junction kept 10 bases outside the gene matches. Germline CDR1 is SGHRS and CDR2 is YFSETQ. DNA of the CDR3: TGCGCCAGCAGCTCCGCCGGGACAGGGACGATCGGGGAGCTGTTTTTT. As protein: CASSSAGTGTIGELFF.

This chain connects TRBV2 to TRBJ2-2, with a possible D match to TRBD2 (5 bases). The germline gives CDR1 SNHLY, CDR2 FYNNEI. CDR3 length: 15 residues. V lost 3 bases and J lost 4, with 12 bases in between. The DNA for the CDR3 is TGTGCCAGCAGTGAGATGCGGGCGGGCACCGGGGAGCTGTTTTTT. Amino acid sequence: CASSEMRAGTGELFF.

The table lists this clone with a count of one. The gene calls are TRBV2 and TRBJ2-6; the D gene is possibly TRBD1 (6 bases). Per the germline V gene, CDR1 is SNHLY and CDR2 is FYNNEI. The CDR3 has 14 amino acids. V was trimmed by 8 bases and J by 0 bases, leaving 8 bases between them. CDR3: CASQGTSGANVLTF. For the CDR3, the DNA is TGTGCCAGCCAGGGGACCTCTGGGGCCAACGTCCTGACTTTC. Full variable domain (remainder filled in from reference TRBV2 and TRBJ2-6): EPEVTQTPSHQVTQMGQEVILRCVPISNHLYFYWYRQILGQKVEFLVSFYNNEISEKSEIFDDQFSVERPDGSNFTLKIRSTKLEDSAMYFCASQGTSGANVLTFGAGSRLTVL.

The chain uses TRBV6-5 and TRBJ1-1, with D unclear. CDR1 is MNHEY, CDR2 SVGAGI, per germline. The V end lost 10 bases, the J end lost 1 base, and 13 bases lay between the germline ends. The CDR3 totals 13 residues. In DNA form, the CDR3 reads TGTGCCACCCGCCGGGCCCCGAACACTGAAGCTTTCTTT. This gives the protein CATRRAPNTEAFF.

The chain carries TRBV6-5 and TRBJ1-2; a possible D gene is TRBD1 (5 bases). The CDR3 is 15 amino acids. With 4 bases removed from V and 2 bases from J, the gap between germline ends came to 14 bases. Germline-derived CDR1 and CDR2 are MNHEY and SVGAGI. The CDR3 loop reads CASSSSLGENYGYTF. In DNA form, the CDR3 reads TGTGCCAGCAGTTCATCTTTAGGGGAGAACTATGGCTACACCTTC.

The chain combines TRBV10-3 with TRBJ1-2; D perhaps matches TRBD1 (5 bases). V was trimmed by 6 bases and J by 6 bases, leaving 17 bases between them. Germline CDR1 ENHRY, CDR2 SYGVKD. This CDR3 region has 14 residues. CDR3 residues: CAIRGGAGFHGYTF. The CDR3 DNA reads TGTGCCATCAGGGGGGGTGCAGGGTTCCATGGCTACACCTTC.

This clone has a single count. No DNA is shown, since the ends of the CDR3 on it are uncertain; the CDR3 is the one TCRdb lists. The V and J genes are TRBV21-1 and TRBJ2-7; the table gives TRBD1 as D, unverified against the DNA. TRBV21-1 is assigned pseudogene status. The CDR3 is 17 residues long, counting both termini. This CDR3 is CASSRDLWAGGSYEQYF.

The chain is built from TRBV5-1 and TRBJ2-1; 7 bases line up with TRBD1. The V gene's germline CDR1 is SGHRS and CDR2 YFSETQ. The V gene end was trimmed by 4 bases and the J gene end by 0 bases; junction bases not matched to a gene: 7. There are 16 residues in the CDR3. The CDR3: CASSPVGDSSYNEQFF. The CDR3 nucleotides read TGCGCCAGCAGCCCGGTCGGGGACAGCTCCTACAATGAGCAGTTCTTC.

This chain links TRBV5-4 with TRBJ2-2, with 9 nucleotides matching TRBD1. Losses at the gene ends were 4 bases for V and 7 bases for J; bases not matched to a gene: 14. Germline loops: CDR1 SGHNT, CDR2 YYREEE (reference sequence). The CDR3 totals 17 residues. CDR3 amino acids: CASSHKGGDRVYGELFF. The DNA for the CDR3 is TGTGCCAGCAGCCACAAGGGAGGGGACAGGGTGTACGGGGAGCTGTTTTTT.

This sequence joins TRBV12-5 and TRBJ2-7; D gene uncertain. Germline CDR1 reads LGHNT; CDR2 reads FRNRAP. The ends were cut back, 4 bases at V and 6 bases at J, with 13 bases in the middle. The CDR3 is 13 residues long. CDR3 amino acids: CASGSPAPFEQYF. CDR3 bases: TGTGCTAGTGGTTCCCCGGCGCCGTTCGAGCAGTACTTC. Looking up the rest from reference TRBV12-5 and TRBJ2-7 gives the full variable domain: DARVTQTPRHKVTEMGQEVTMRCQPILGHNTVFWYRQTMMQGLELLAYFRNRAPLDDSGMPKDRFSAEMPDATLATLKIQPSEPRDSAVYFCASGSPAPFEQYFGPGTRLTVT.

This rearrangement joins TRBV2 to TRBJ2-2; D is unresolved. The germline gives CDR1 SNHLY, CDR2 FYNNEI. The length of the CDR3 is 12 residues. V was cut by 5 bases and J by 6 bases, with 7 bases left in between. In DNA form, the CDR3 reads TGTGCCAGCAGTTTGGACGCCGGGGAGCTGTTTTTT. The encoded protein is CASSLDAGELFF. The full variable domain, in which reference TRBV2 and TRBJ2-2 provide the parts outside the CDR3, is EPEVTQTPSHQVTQMGQEVILRCVPISNHLYFYWYRQILGQKVEFLVSFYNNEISEKSEIFDDQFSVERPDGSNFTLKIRSTKLEDSAMYFCASSLDAGELFFGEGSRLTVL.

V and J are TRBV6-5 and TRBJ2-2; perhaps TRBD1 as D (6 bases). The CDR3 spans 13 residues. Trimming removed 2 bases at V and 9 bases at J, with 10 bases between. CDR1 is MNHEY and CDR2 is SVGAGI in the germline V gene. The CDR3 region is CASSYNRVRELFF. The CDR3 nucleotides are TGTGCCAGCAGTTACAACAGGGTTCGGGAGCTGTTTTTT.

The chain recombines TRBV23-1 with TRBJ2-3; D is ambiguous. TRBV23-1 is classed as an ORF, of uncertain function. With 3 bases removed from V and 3 bases from J, the gap between germline ends came to 16 bases. The CDR3 has 16 residues. The CDR3 sequence is CASSHWLGFFTDTQYF. CDR3 sequence (DNA): TGCGCCAGCAGTCATTGGCTTGGGTTTTTTACAGATACGCAGTATTTT.

V is TRBV6-1 and J is TRBJ1-2, with TRBD1 identical over 10 bases. Per the germline V gene, CDR1 is MNHNS and CDR2 is SASEGT. CDR3 length: 15 amino acids. The trim removed 4 bases at V and 2 bases at J, leaving 4 bases unmatched. Here the CDR3 reads CASSGPGQGNYGYTF. In DNA, the CDR3 is TGTGCCAGCAGTGGACCGGGACAGGGGAACTATGGCTACACCTTC.

This chain joins TRBV5-4 and TRBJ1-5; D is possibly TRBD1 (6 bases). Trimming removed 0 bases from V and 9 bases from J, with 19 bases in between. The germline gives CDR1 SGHNT, CDR2 YYREEE (reference sequence). This CDR3 contains 16 residues. CDR3 region: CASSLATGAPWSPQHF. DNA for the CDR3: TGTGCCAGCAGCTTGGCCACGGGGGCCCCATGGTCGCCCCAGCATTTT.

This clone was seen just once. The J gene is TRBJ2-1, the V gene TRBV4-1; D is perhaps TRBD2 (5 bases). The CDR3 is 15 residues long. The germline V and J ends were trimmed by 3 bases and 8 bases, with 17 bases remaining between them. Per the germline V gene, CDR1 is MGHRA and CDR2 is YSYEKL. CDR3 coding DNA: TGCGCCAGCAGCCACCCTATAGGCAAGAGGGATGAGCAGTTCTTC. Protein: CASSHPIGKRDEQFF.

V is TRBV19 and J is TRBJ2-7; D is unclear. Germline values: CDR1 LNHDA, CDR2 SQIVND (reference sequence). The V end lost 7 bases, the J end lost 1 base, and 11 bases lay between the germline ends. The CDR3 is 13 residues long. CDR3 region: CASNLDGSYEQYF. The CDR3 DNA reads as TGTGCCAGTAACCTCGACGGATCCTACGAGCAGTACTTC. The full variable domain, in which reference TRBV19 and TRBJ2-7 provide the parts outside the CDR3, is DGGITQSPKYLFRKEGQNVTLSCEQNLNHDAMYWYRQDPGQGLRLIYYSQIVNDFQKGDIAEGYSVSREKKESFPLTVTSAQKNPTAFYLCASNLDGSYEQYFGPGTRLTVT.

V is TRBV7-8 and J is TRBJ2-1; D remains unclear. Trimming stripped 2 bases from V and 6 bases from J, with 11 bases between. Germline CDR1 and CDR2: SGHVS and FQNEAQ. CDR3 length: 14 residues. The DNA for the CDR3 is TGTGCCAGCAGCTTATTTTACAGAAGCAATGAGCAGTTCTTC. It yields the protein CASSLFYRSNEQFF.

This clone has more than one count but fewer than ten. This rearrangement joins TRBV2 to TRBJ1-6; TRBD1 aligns across 8 bases. Germline CDR1 reads SNHLY; CDR2 reads FYNNEI. Trimming cost V 6 bases and J 10 bases; bases outside gene matches: 8. The CDR3 has 14 residues. CDR3 amino acids: CASRTDRGNSPLHF. The CDR3 coding sequence is TGTGCCAGCAGGACCGACAGGGGCAACTCACCCCTCCACTTT.

This chain joins TRBV7-9 and TRBJ2-7; the D gene is possibly TRBD2 (6 bases). The V gene lost 5 bases and the J gene lost 5 bases, with 19 bases spanning the gap. The germline gives CDR1 SEHNR, CDR2 FQNEAQ (reference sequence). CDR3 length: 15 residues. CDR3 in amino acids: CASSPEGRLGDEQYF. The CDR3 region has the DNA TGTGCCAGCAGCCCGGAGGGCCGACTGGGTGACGAGCAGTACTTC.

This rearrangement joins TRBV10-3 to TRBJ1-2, with TRBD1 matching 7 bases. With 11 bases clipped from V and 2 bases from J, the junction kept 11 bases outside the gene matches. The CDR3 is 14 residues long. The germline CDR1 and CDR2 sequences are ENHRY and SYGVKD. The CDR3 DNA is TGTGCCGCCCACCGGGACAGCTTGAACTATGGCTACACCTTC. It is translated as CAAHRDSLNYGYTF.